The clone carrying this TCR beta chain was detected a few times. The antigen is unknown. This record belongs to a study of T cell repertoires in cytomegalovirus infection. With 4 bases removed from V and 5 bases from J, the gap between germline ends came to 21 bases. This CDR3 contains 16 residues. Per the germline V gene, CDR1 is SGHNT and CDR2 is YYREEE (reference sequence). From the reads, TCRdb called clonotypes with MiXCR, one entry per CDR3 protein. The sample has about 890,000 distinct CDR3 sequences, roughly 31% seen once. The material sequenced was cultured CD8+ T cells from PBMCs, taken from culture after CMV antigen stimulation. The gene calls are TRBV5-4 and TRBJ2-5, with D possibly being TRBD2 (6 bases). This receptor was obtained from a human donor in good health (CMV status not recorded). Some clones in this sample may be carry-over from other donors' samples. CDR3 nucleotides: TGTGCCAGCAGCGAGTCCGGGACTTCTCTCGTCGAGACCCAGTACTTC. Translating it yields CASSESGTSLVETQYF.